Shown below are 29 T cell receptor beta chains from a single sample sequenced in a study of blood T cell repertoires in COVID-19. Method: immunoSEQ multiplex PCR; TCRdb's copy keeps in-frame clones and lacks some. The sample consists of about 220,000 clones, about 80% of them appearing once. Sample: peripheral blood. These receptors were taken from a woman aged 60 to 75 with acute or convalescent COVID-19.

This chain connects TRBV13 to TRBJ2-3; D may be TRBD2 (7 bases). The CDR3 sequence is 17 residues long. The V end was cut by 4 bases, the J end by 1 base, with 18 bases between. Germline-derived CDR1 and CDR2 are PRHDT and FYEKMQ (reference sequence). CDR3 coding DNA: TGTGCCAGCAGCTCTATGAGGGGGGGCCGGGGCACAGATACGCAGTATTTT. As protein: CASSSMRGGRGTDTQYF.

In nucleotides, the CDR3 is TGCGCCAGCAGCTTGGGGGCCAACTCCTACAATGAGCAGTTCTTC. Encoded protein: CASSLGANSYNEQFF. V gene TRBV5-1 combines with J gene TRBJ2-1; D gene ambiguous. CDR3 length equals 15 residues. Trimming stripped 0 bases from V and 0 bases from J, with 7 bases between. CDR1 is SGHRS and CDR2 is YFSETQ in the germline V gene.

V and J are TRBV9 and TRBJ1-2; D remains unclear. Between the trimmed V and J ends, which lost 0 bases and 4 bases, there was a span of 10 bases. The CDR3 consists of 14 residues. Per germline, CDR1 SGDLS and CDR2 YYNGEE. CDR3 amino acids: CASSVGGARYGYTF. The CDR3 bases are TGTGCCAGCAGCGTAGGCGGTGCCCGCTATGGCTACACCTTC.

The CDR3, as DNA: TGTGCCATCAGTGACTCTCGTGGGAGATCCTACAATGAGCAGTTCTTC. The encoded protein is CAISDSRGRSYNEQFF. The V call is TRBV10-3, the J call TRBJ2-1; D may be TRBD2 (5 bases). V dropped 3 bases and J dropped 1 base, with 13 bases sitting between them. The CDR3 loop spans 16 amino acids. Germline V CDR1 and CDR2: ENHRY, SYGVKD.

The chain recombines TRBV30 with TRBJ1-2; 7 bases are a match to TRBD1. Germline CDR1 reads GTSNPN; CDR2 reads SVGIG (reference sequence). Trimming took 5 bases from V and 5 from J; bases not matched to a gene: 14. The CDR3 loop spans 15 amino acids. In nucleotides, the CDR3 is TGTGCCTGGCAGTTCAGGGGGGCTAAGGCGTATGGCTACACCTTC. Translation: CAWQFRGAKAYGYTF.

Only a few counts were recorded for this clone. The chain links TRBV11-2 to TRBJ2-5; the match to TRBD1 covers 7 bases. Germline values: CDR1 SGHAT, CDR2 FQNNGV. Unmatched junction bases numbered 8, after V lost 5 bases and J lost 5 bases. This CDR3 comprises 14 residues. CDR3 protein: CASSRGQASETQYF. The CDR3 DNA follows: TGTGCCAGCAGCCGTGGACAGGCTTCGGAGACCCAGTACTTC.

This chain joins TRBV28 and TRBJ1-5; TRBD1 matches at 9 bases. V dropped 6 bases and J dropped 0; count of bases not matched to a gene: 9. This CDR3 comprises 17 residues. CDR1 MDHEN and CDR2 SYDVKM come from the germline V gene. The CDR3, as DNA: TGTGCCAGCAGGGACAGGGGAGTAGTGTATAGCAATCAGCCCCAGCATTTT. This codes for CASRDRGVVYSNQPQHF.

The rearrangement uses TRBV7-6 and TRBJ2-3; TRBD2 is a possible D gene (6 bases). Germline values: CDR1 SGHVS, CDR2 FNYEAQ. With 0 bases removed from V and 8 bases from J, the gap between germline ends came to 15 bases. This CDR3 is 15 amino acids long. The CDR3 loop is CASSLAPGGESTQYF. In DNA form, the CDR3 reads TGTGCCAGCAGCTTAGCTCCCGGGGGAGAGTCTACGCAGTATTTT. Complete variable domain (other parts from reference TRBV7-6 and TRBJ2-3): GAGVSQSPRYKVTKRGQDVALRCDPISGHVSLYWYRQALGQGPEFLTYFNYEAQQDKSGLPNDRFSAERPEGSISTLTIQRTEQRDSAMYRCASSLAPGGESTQYFGPGTRLTVL.

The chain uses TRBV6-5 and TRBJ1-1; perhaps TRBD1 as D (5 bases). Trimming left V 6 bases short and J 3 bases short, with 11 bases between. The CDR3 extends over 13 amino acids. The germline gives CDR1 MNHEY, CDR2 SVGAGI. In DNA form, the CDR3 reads TGTGCCAGCAGAAGGGGATCTTACACTGAAGCTTTCTTT. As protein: CASRRGSYTEAFF.

CDR3 DNA: TGTGCCAGCAGCCAAGAGCCTAGCGGGGGGGCAGAGACCCAGTACTTC. Its protein product is CASSQEPSGGAETQYF. The gene calls are TRBV4-2 and TRBJ2-5, with 12 bases that match TRBD2. CDR3 size: 16 residues. V shed 0 bases and J 4 bases; nucleotides not matched to a gene: 3. Per germline, CDR1 LGHNA and CDR2 YNFKEQ.

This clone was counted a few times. DNA of the CDR3: TGTGCCACCAGTTCAGCTAACTATGGCTACACCTTC. Protein sequence: CATSSANYGYTF. This chain connects TRBV24-1 to TRBJ1-2; D not resolved. The CDR3 covers 12 residues. V lost 6 bases to trimming and J lost 0 bases, with 4 bases between them. The germline CDR1 and CDR2 sequences are KGHDR and SFDVKD.

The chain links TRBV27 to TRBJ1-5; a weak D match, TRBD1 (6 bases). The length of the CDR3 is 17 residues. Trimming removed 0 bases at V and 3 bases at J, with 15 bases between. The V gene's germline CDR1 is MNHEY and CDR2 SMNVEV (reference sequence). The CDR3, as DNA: TGTGCCAGCAGTTTATCGGGGGCTCAGATCCCCAATCAGCCCCAGCATTTT. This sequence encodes CASSLSGAQIPNQPQHF.

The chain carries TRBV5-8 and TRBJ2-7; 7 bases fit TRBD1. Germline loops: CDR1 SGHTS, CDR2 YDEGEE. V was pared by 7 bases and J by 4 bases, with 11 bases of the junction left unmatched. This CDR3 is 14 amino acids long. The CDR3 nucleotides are TGTGCCAGCGGTCGACAGGGAAGGGGGTACGAGCAGTACTTC. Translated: CASGRQGRGYEQYF.

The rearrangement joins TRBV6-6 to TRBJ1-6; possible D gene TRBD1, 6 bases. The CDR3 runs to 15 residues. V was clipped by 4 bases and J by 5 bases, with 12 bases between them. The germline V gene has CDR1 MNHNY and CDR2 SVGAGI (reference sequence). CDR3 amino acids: CASSSEGQNNSPLHF. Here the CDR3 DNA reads TGTGCCAGCAGTTCCGAAGGACAGAATAATTCACCCCTCCACTTT.

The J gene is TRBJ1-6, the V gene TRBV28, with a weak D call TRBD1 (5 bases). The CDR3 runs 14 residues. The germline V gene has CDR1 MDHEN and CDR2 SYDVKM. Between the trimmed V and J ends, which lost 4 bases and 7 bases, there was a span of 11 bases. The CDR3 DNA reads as TGTGCCAGCAGTTCGACAGCCAAGAATTCACCCCTCCACTTT. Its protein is CASSSTAKNSPLHF.

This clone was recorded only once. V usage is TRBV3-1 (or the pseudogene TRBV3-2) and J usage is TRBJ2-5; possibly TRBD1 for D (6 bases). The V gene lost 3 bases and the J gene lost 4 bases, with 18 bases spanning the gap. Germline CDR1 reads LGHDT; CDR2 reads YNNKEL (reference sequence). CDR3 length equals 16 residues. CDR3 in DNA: TGTGCCAGCAGCCAGACTTCGCGACAGGCTGGAGAGACCCAGTACTTC. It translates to CASSQTSRQAGETQYF.

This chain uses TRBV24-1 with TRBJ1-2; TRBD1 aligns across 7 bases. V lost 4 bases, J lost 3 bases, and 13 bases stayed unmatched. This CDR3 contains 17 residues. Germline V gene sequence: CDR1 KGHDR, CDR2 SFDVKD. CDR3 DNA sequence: TGTGCCACCAGTGACCTGACAGGGTTACCCTTAGACTATGGCTACACCTTC. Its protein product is CATSDLTGLPLDYGYTF.

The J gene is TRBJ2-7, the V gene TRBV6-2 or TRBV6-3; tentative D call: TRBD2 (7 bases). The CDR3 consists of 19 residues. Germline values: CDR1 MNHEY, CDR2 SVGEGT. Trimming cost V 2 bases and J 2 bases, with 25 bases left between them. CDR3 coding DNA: TGTGCCAGCAGTTACGGCCCCGGGGGGCGAGGGGATTCCACCTACGAGCAGTACTTC. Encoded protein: CASSYGPGGRGDSTYEQYF.

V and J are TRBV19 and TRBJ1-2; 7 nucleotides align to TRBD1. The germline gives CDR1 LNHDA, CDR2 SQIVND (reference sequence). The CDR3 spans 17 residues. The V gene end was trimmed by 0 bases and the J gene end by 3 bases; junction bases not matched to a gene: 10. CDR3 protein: CASSIDLGQAWYYGYTF. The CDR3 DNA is TGTGCCAGTAGTATAGATCTAGGACAGGCATGGTACTATGGCTACACCTTC.

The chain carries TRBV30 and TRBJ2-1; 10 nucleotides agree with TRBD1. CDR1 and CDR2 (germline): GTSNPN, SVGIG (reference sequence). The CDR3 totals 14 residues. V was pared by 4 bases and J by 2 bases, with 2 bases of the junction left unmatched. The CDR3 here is CAWTGTGAYNEQFF. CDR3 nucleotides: TGTGCCTGGACCGGGACAGGGGCCTACAATGAGCAGTTCTTC.

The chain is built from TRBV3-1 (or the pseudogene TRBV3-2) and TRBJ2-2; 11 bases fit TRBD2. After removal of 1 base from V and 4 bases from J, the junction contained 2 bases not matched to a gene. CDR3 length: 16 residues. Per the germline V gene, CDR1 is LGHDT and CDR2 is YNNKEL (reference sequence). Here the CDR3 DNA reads TGTGCCAGCAGCCAAGGTAGCGGGGGGGCCACCGGGGAGCTGTTTTTT. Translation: CASSQGSGGATGELFF.

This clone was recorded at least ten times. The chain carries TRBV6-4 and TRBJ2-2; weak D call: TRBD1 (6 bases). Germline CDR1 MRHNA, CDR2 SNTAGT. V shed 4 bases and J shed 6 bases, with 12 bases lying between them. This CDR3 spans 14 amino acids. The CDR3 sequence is CASSASPGAGELFF. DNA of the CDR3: TGTGCCAGCAGTGCCTCCCCAGGGGCCGGGGAGCTGTTTTTT.

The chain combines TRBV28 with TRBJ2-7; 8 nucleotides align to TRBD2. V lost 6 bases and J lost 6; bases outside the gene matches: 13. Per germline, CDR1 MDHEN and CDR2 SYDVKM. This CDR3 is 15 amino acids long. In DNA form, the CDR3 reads TGTGCCAGCAGCCCGAGTTTAGCGGGGAGACCCGAGCAGTACTTC. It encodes CASSPSLAGRPEQYF.

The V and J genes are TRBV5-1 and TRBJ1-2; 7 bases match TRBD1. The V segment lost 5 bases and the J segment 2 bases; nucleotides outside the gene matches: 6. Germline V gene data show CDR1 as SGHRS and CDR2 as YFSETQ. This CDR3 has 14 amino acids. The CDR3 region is CASRSGTENYGYTF. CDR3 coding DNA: TGCGCCAGCAGGTCCGGGACAGAAAACTATGGCTACACCTTC.

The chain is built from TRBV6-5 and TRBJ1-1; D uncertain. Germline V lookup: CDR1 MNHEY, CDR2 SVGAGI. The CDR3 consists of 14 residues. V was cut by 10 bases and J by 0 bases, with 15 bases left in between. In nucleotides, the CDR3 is TGTGCCATCGGGGAGCGGGCAATGAACACTGAAGCTTTCTTT. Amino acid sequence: CAIGERAMNTEAFF.

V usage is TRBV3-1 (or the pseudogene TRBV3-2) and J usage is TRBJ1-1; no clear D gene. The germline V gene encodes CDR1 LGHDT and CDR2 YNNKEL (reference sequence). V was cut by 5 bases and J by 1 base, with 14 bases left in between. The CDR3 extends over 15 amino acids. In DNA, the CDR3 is TGTGCCAGCAGCAGCCAGACAAGCGGGAACACTGAAGCTTTCTTT. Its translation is CASSSQTSGNTEAFF.

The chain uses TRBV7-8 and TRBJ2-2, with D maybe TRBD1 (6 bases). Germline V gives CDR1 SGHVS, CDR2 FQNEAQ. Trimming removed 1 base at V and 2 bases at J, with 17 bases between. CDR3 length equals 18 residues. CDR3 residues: CASSLGGTYYQNTGELFF. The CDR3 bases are TGTGCCAGCAGCTTAGGTGGGACATACTACCAAAACACCGGGGAGCTGTTTTTT.

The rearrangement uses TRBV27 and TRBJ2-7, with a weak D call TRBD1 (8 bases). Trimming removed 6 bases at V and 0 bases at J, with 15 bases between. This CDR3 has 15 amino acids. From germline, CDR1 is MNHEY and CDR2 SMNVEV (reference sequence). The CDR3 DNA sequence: TGTGCCAGCAGGGGAGGGACAGGTTTCTCCTACGAGCAGTACTTC. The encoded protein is CASRGGTGFSYEQYF.

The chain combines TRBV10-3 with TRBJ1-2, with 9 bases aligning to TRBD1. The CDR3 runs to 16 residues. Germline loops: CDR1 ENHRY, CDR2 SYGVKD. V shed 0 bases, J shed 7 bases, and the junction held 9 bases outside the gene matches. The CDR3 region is CAISESSPQDRGGYTF. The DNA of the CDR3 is TGTGCCATCAGTGAGTCATCCCCCCAGGACAGGGGTGGCTACACCTTC.